This T cell receptor (beta chain) was profiled in a study of a mutant IDH1 vaccine in newly diagnosed glioma. Study-level background: Therapy received beforehand was radiotherapy, temozolomide, or both, with most patients given both. Study-wide results and caveats: Overall, about 92% of patients had vaccine-induced immune responses.

CDR1 MNHEY and CDR2 SMNVEV come from the germline V gene (reference sequence). The CDR3 sequence is 13 residues long. Between the trimmed V and J ends, which lost 10 bases and 6 bases, there was a span of 18 bases. Concerning this clone: What it recognizes is unknown.

Only in-frame clones appear in the TCRdb table, and some are missing; sequencing was by immunoSEQ multiplex PCR. This table has over 55,000 clones, approximately 86% appearing once. This sample's time point: week 5, during vaccination. Vaccination comprised doses that each held 300 ug of mutant IDH1 20-mer peptide, plus topical imiquimod. The TCR was taken from a woman aged 18 to 35 with glioma. Some clones in this sample may be carry-over from other donors' samples. The material was PBMCs, obtained from a glioma patient whose treatment included an IDH1 peptide vaccine. The chain is built from TRBV27 and TRBJ1-2; no reliable D call. Here the CDR3 DNA reads TGTGCCACTCGACCTCGGGAGAGGCATGGCTACACCTTC. Protein product: CATRPRERHGYTF.